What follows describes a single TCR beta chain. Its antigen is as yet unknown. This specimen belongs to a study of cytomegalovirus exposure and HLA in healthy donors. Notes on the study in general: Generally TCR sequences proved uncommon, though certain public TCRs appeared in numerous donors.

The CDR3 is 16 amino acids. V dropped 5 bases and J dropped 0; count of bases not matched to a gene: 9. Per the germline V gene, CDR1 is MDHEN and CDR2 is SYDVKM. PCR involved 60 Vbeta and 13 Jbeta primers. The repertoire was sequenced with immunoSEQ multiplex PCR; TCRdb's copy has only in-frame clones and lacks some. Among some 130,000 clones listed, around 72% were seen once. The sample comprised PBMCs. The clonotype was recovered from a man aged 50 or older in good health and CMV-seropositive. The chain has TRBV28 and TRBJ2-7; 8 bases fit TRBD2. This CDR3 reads CASSPPLAAGSYEQYF. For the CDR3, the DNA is TGTGCCAGCAGTCCTCCACTAGCGGCAGGCTCCTACGAGCAGTACTTC.